This is a list of T cell receptor beta chains from one sample in a study of blood T cell repertoires in COVID-19. Method: immunoSEQ multiplex PCR; TCRdb's copy keeps in-frame clones and lacks some. The sample comprises roughly 200,000 clones, roughly 80% of which are singletons, and roughly 8.2% rests with the top ten. Sequenced input: peripheral blood. All receptors derive from a woman older than 75 with COVID-19, enrolled during active disease. Both conserved end residues are trimmed from each CDR3. The order of the fields is V gene, J gene, CDR3 protein.

V: TRBV3-1/TRBV3-2
J: TRBJ1-4
CDR3: ASSPRGTNEKLF

V: TRBV18
J: TRBJ1-1
CDR3: ASSPPGQLATEAF

V: TRBV4-3
J: TRBJ1-6
CDR3: ASSQEPGQLNSPLH

V: TRBV30
J: TRBJ2-1
CDR3: AWSGSSGGEQF

V: TRBV27
J: TRBJ2-2
CDR3: ASSYQGWGLAGSGELF

V: TRBV3-1/TRBV3-2
J: TRBJ2-5
CDR3: ASSVRTLQETQY

V: TRBV21-1
J: TRBJ1-1
CDR3: ASPRTEAF

V: TRBV10-3
J: TRBJ1-5
CDR3: AISEQGDQPQH

V: TRBV12-5
J: TRBJ1-2
CDR3: ASGLVRQLYGYT

V: TRBV28
J: TRBJ1-5
CDR3: ASSPAPRGTGGNQPQH

V: TRBV5-4
J: TRBJ2-7
CDR3: ASSRGSAQSHEQY

V: TRBV6-6
J: TRBJ1-5
CDR3: ASSQFQNQPQH

V: TRBV7-8
J: TRBJ1-3
CDR3: ASSLGQFSGNTIY

V: TRBV30
J: TRBJ2-3
CDR3: AWSVQGRGFTDTQY

V: TRBV6-2/TRBV6-3
J: TRBJ1-1
CDR3: ASSYPLTGSTNTEAF

V: TRBV11-2
J: TRBJ2-1
CDR3: ASSSRMTSGTREQF

V: TRBV24-1
J: TRBJ1-1
CDR3: ATSGTGEVAEAF

V: TRBV2
J: TRBJ2-2
CDR3: ASRARLTSGGPTRELF

V: TRBV19
J: TRBJ2-5
CDR3: ASSTLAGGLETQY

V: TRBV7-2
J: TRBJ1-1
CDR3: ASSARQGNTF

V: TRBV21-1
J: TRBJ1-5
CDR3: ASSKVRKDQPQH

V: TRBV4-1
J: TRBJ1-5
CDR3: ASSQDRYQGPSNQPQH

V: TRBV18
J: TRBJ2-1
CDR3: ASSPRTGTYNEQF

V: TRBV6-5
J: TRBJ1-2
CDR3: ASRFQENYGYT

V: TRBV6-5
J: TRBJ2-7
CDR3: ASSRSQSTYEQY

V: TRBV5-5
J: TRBJ2-4
CDR3: ASSLNLAGQNIQY

V: TRBV6-2/TRBV6-3
J: TRBJ2-7
CDR3: ASSLRGPEGEQY

V: TRBV3-1/TRBV3-2
J: TRBJ2-1
CDR3: ASSQGTGAHNEQF

V: TRBV5-1
J: TRBJ2-7
CDR3: ASSGRELAYEQY

V: TRBV6-5
J: TRBJ1-1
CDR3: ASSYSQGATEAF

V: TRBV3-1/TRBV3-2
J: TRBJ2-3
CDR3: ASSLSRGDTQY

V: TRBV28
J: TRBJ1-1
CDR3: ASTPGGRNTEAF